The rows below give T cell receptor beta chains drawn from one sample of a study of Graves' ophthalmopathy and Graves' hyperthyroidism. TCRdb re-analysed the multiplex PCR reads in MiXCR, keeping a single row per CDR3 protein. The repertoire consists of over a million distinct CDR3 sequences, with approximately 35% occurring once and the leading ten covering 11%. The sequenced material came from peripheral blood or thyroid tissue (not recorded which). The receptors derive from an adult man with Graves' hyperthyroidism. The CDR3 runs from the conserved cysteine through the conserved F or W. The D gene is left open where the match is weak. Rows give clone size only sometimes, using once, few, many, or a class for an expanded clone.

>many|TRBJ1-5|TRBV20-1|NA
TGCAGTGCAACAATAGAGAGAGATCAGCCCCAGCATTTT
CSATIERDQPQHF
>NA|TRBJ2-7|TRBV6-6|TRBD1
TGTGCCAGCAGTTACACAACAGGGGGCGAGCAGTACTTC
CASSYTTGGEQYF
>NA|TRBJ1-6|TRBV4-1|TRBD1
TGCGCCAGCAGCCACCCCTTACTTTGGGGGACAGGGAATTCACCCCTCCACTTT
CASSHPLLWGTGNSPLHF
>NA|TRBJ1-2|TRBV2|TRBD1
TGTGCCAGCAGGCTCGGCTCAGGGGGCGATGGCTACACCTTC
CASRLGSGGDGYTF
>many|TRBJ2-5|TRBV10-3|NA
TGTGCCATCAGCCGACAGGAGGGGGGAGAGACCCAGTACTTC
CAISRQEGGETQYF
>NA|TRBJ1-4|TRBV18|NA
TGTGCCAGCTCCGCCCCTGGGTCGGAAAAACTGTTTTTT
CASSAPGSEKLFF
>NA|TRBJ1-1|TRBV7-3|NA
TGTGCCAGCAGCTTAACGGCGGGAGAGTGGGACACTGAAGCTTTCTTT
CASSLTAGEWDTEAFF
>NA|TRBJ1-4|TRBV18|NA
TGTGCCAGCTCACCGACAAGGGTGGAGGAAAAACTGTTTTTT
CASSPTRVEEKLFF
>many|TRBJ1-2|TRBV13|NA
TGTGCCAGCAGCCCGGGACGGAAATCCTATGGCTACACCTTC
CASSPGRKSYGYTF
>NA|TRBJ1-5|TRBV28|NA
TGTGCCAGCAGTCCCGGTGGGGAGCCCCAGCATTTT
CASSPGGEPQHF
>NA|TRBJ2-5|TRBV7-9|TRBD2
TGTGCCAGCAGCCCTCTACTAGCGGGAGGGCCACCAGAGACCCAGTACTTC
CASSPLLAGGPPETQYF
>many|TRBJ1-2|TRBV7-9|NA
TGTGCCCTGGGGGGCGGCTATGGCTACACCTTC
CALGGGYGYTF
>few|TRBJ1-4|TRBV12-3/TRBV12-4|TRBD1
TGTGCCAGCAGTAAGACAATCGGGACAGCAACTAATGAAAAACTGTTTTTT
CASSKTIGTATNEKLFF
>many|TRBJ2-2|TRBV7-2|NA
TGTGCCAGCAGCGCCCCTTGGCACACCGGGGAGCTGTTTTTT
CASSAPWHTGELFF
>NA|TRBJ1-1|TRBV29-1|NA
TGCAGCGTCGATTTCCAAGCTTTCTTT
CSVDFQAFF
>NA|TRBJ1-2|TRBV10-3|NA
TGTGCCACAGGGCCCCAAAACTATGGCTACACCTTC
CATGPQNYGYTF
>few|TRBJ1-5|TRBV2|NA
TGTGCCAGCAGTTTCAAAGGATATAGCAATCAGCCCCAGCATTTT
CASSFKGYSNQPQHF
>NA|TRBJ2-1|TRBV12-3/TRBV12-4|NA
TGTGCCAGCAGCGGAGACAGCCAAGAGACCCAGTTCTTC
CASSGDSQETQFF
>NA|TRBJ1-2|TRBV28|TRBD1
TGTGCCAGCAGTCGCCAACCAGGGGGAGGTGGCTACACCTTC
CASSRQPGGGGYTF
>many|TRBJ1-3|TRBV5-4|TRBD1
TGTGCCAGCAGCAGGGACAGGGCGGGAAACACCATATATTTT
CASSRDRAGNTIYF
>few|TRBJ1-5|TRBV20-1|NA
TGCAGTGCTAGAGCGGGGGGGCTTGGTCAGCCCCAGCATTTT
CSARAGGLGQPQHF
>many|TRBJ2-7|TRBV7-9|NA
TGTGCCAGCAGCTTAGGGGTCGCAGGGAAAGGCGAGCAGTACTTC
CASSLGVAGKGEQYF
>NA|TRBJ1-6|TRBV10-3|TRBD1
TGTGCCATCAGTGAGGGACAGGGGGACTCACCCCTCCACTTT
CAISEGQGDSPLHF
>NA|TRBJ2-7|TRBV25-1|TRBD2
TGTGCCAGCGGGGAGGGCCCCAGCTCCTACGAGCAGTACTTC
CASGEGPSSYEQYF
>NA|TRBJ1-5|TRBV7-2|NA
TGTGCCAGCAGCTTAGAACGGGGGAATAGGGAGCCCCAGCATTTT
CASSLERGNREPQHF
>NA|TRBJ2-1|TRBV29-1|TRBD2
TGCAGCGTTGATCCTAGGACTAGCGAGATGCAGTTCTTC
CSVDPRTSEMQFF
>NA|TRBJ1-2|TRBV25-1|NA
TGTGCCAGCCAAGATCGCCACCGTAGTGGCTATGGCTACACCTTC
CASQDRHRSGYGYTF
>many|TRBJ2-7|TRBV19|NA
TGTGCCAGTAGTGCGCGACTAGGTCCCTACGAGCAGTACTTC
CASSARLGPYEQYF
>NA|TRBJ1-6|TRBV19|NA
TGTGCCAGTTCCACCGAGGGAAATTCACCCCTCCACTTT
CASSTEGNSPLHF
>many|TRBJ1-5|TRBV15|NA
TGTGCCACCAGCCGTATGGGGGGTTCGGGGCAGCCCCAGCATTTT
CATSRMGGSGQPQHF
>NA|TRBJ1-2|TRBV7-8|TRBD1
TGTGCCAGCAGCCCCCCAGCAGGGGGAGGAGGCCACACCTTC
CASSPPAGGGGHTF
>many|TRBJ1-6|TRBV20-1|NA
TGCAGTGCTAGAGATGGTGGTTCACCCCTCCACTTT
CSARDGGSPLHF
>many|TRBJ2-5|TRBV2|NA
TGTGCCAGCGTAGGACAACAAGAGACCCAGTACTTC
CASVGQQETQYF
>many|TRBJ1-3|TRBV5-1|TRBD1
TGCGCCAGCAGCGCGGGGACAGGGATCTCTGGAAACACCATATATTTT
CASSAGTGISGNTIYF
>many|TRBJ2-7|TRBV10-3|TRBD1
TGTGCCACCCGGACAGGCGGCCACGAGCAGTACTTC
CATRTGGHEQYF
>NA|TRBJ2-7|TRBV29-1|NA
TGCAGCGGGAGCTCCTACGAGCAGTACTTC
CSGSSYEQYF
>many|TRBJ2-3|TRBV10-3|TRBD2
TGTGCCATCAGTGATTCGCGGGAGGCAGATACGCAGTATTTT
CAISDSREADTQYF
>NA|TRBJ2-7|TRBV2|NA
TGTGCCATCCGCGGGGAGGTCGGGTACTACGAGCAGTACTTC
CAIRGEVGYYEQYF
>NA|TRBJ2-7|TRBV5-5|NA
TGTGCCAGCAGTCTAGAACGGCGCGTAAGGGGCGAGCAGTACTTC
CASSLERRVRGEQYF
>NA|TRBJ2-5|TRBV29-1|TRBD1
TGCAGCGTTGCTTCGGACAGGGGGCGCTCAGAGACCCAGTACTTC
CSVASDRGRSETQYF
>many|TRBJ1-2|TRBV7-9|NA
TGTGCCAGCAGCTTGGGTCAGAATGGCTACACCTTC
CASSLGQNGYTF
>NA|TRBJ2-7|TRBV7-2|TRBD1
TGTGCCAGCAGCCCCAGGGGGCCGAACGAGCAGTACTTC
CASSPRGPNEQYF
>few|TRBJ2-3|TRBV29-1|NA
TGCAGCGGGAGGGCGGGGAACACAGATACGCAGTATTTT
CSGRAGNTDTQYF
>few|TRBJ1-4|TRBV2|NA
TGTGCCAGCAAAGAACAGTTTTTT
CASKEQFF
>NA|TRBJ2-7|TRBV11-2|NA
TGTGCCAGCAGCCTCATTCTACTAGGGACGGAAACCTACGAGCAGTACTTC
CASSLILLGTETYEQYF